This TCR beta chain is from a study of blood T cells in healthy people across ages. With each sample, at least 5 micrograms of total RNA were extracted. Alongside a J-beta primer mix, a sample-barcoded 5' primer served in a second PCR lasting roughly 7 to 12 cycles. TCRdb reprocessed the 5' RACE reads via MiXCR and lists one record per CDR3 protein. The table has hundreds of thousands of distinct CDR3 sequences, approximately 60% seen once; the top ten hold roughly 25%. The V and J ends lost 5 bases and 0 bases, in that order; junction bases with no gene match: 9. The CDR3 spans 16 residues. From germline, CDR1 is DFQATT and CDR2 SNEGSKA (reference sequence).

The chain recombines TRBV20-1 with TRBJ1-4; 7 bases align to TRBD1. Sample: blood. The source is a man between 35 and 55 years old in good health. The CDR3 sequence: CSAFPGQFSTNEKLFF. In DNA, the CDR3 is TGCAGTGCTTTTCCGGGACAGTTTTCAACTAATGAAAAACTGTTTTTT.